The source of this T cell receptor (beta chain) is a study of early T cells in non-severe SARS-CoV-2 infection. Overall study: Alpha and beta chains were unpaired, from unsorted whole-blood bulk RNA.

Molecules of cDNA were individually given unique molecular identifiers that were attached to them. TCRdb fed the 5' RACE reads into MiXCR, producing one record per CDR3 protein. The sample lists tens of thousands of distinct CDR3 sequences; 12% were seen once. V shed 3 bases and J 5 bases; nucleotides not matched to a gene: 12. Germline V CDR1 and CDR2: LGHDT, YNNKEL (reference sequence). The CDR3 loop spans 16 amino acids. V and J are TRBV3-1 and TRBJ1-1; 7 bases are a match to TRBD1. Sequencing was performed on whole blood. The origin of this receptor is an adult who was a healthcare worker with PCR-confirmed SARS-CoV-2 infection or an uninfected control (not recorded which). DNA for the CDR3: TGTGCCAGCAGCCAGGGCAGGACAGGACGATGGACTGAAGCTTTCTTT. Its translation: CASSQGRTGRWTEAFF.